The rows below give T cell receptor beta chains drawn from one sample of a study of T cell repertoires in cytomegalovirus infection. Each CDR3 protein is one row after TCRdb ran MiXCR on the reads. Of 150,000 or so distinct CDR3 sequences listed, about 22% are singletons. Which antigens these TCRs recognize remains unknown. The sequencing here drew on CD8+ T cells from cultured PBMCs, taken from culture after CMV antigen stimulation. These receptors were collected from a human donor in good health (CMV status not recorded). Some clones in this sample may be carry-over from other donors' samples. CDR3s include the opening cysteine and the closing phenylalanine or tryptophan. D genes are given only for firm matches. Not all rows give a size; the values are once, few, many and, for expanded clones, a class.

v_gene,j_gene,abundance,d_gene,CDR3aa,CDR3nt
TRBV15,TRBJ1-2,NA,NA,CATSEGSSDGYTF,TGTGCCACCAGTGAGGGGTCCTCAGATGGCTACACCTTC
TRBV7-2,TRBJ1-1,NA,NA,CASSLVTAMNTEAFF,TGTGCCAGCAGCTTAGTGACAGCTATGAACACTGAAGCTTTCTTT
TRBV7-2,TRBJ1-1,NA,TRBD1,CASSPQGMATEAFF,TGTGCCAGCAGCCCACAGGGGATGGCGACTGAAGCTTTCTTT
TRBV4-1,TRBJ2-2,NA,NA,CASSQAWGTTNTGELFF,TGCGCCAGCAGCCAAGCTTGGGGTACAACGAACACCGGGGAGCTGTTTTTT
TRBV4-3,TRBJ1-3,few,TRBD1,CASSQGGWDSSGNTIYF,TGCGCCAGCAGCCAAGGGGGATGGGACAGCTCTGGAAACACCATATATTTT
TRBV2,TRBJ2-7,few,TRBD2,CASSWTREGLSYEQYF,TGTGCCAGCAGTTGGACGCGGGAGGGGCTCTCCTACGAGCAGTACTTC
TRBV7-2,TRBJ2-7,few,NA,CAGSLTHGREQYF,TGTGCCGGCAGCTTAACCCACGGCCGTGAGCAGTACTTC
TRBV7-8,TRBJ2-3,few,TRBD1,CASSFAGQATDTQYF,TGTGCCAGCAGCTTCGCGGGACAGGCGACAGATACGCAGTATTTT
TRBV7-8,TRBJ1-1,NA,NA,CASSSRRGESTEAFF,TGTGCCAGCAGCTCGCGTAGGGGGGAGAGCACTGAAGCTTTCTTT
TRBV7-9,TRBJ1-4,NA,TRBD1,CASSSTGGEEKLFF,TGTGCCAGCAGCTCGACAGGGGGCGAAGAAAAACTGTTTTTT
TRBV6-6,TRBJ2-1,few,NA,CATFLMGYNEQFF,TGTGCCACCTTTCTGATGGGGTACAATGAGCAGTTCTTC
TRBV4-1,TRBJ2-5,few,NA,CASSQGRTPQETQYF,TGCGCCAGCAGCCAAGGAAGGACACCCCAGGAGACCCAGTACTTC
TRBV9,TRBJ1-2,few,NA,CASSATDTTNYGYTF,TGTGCCAGCAGCGCGACGGACACCACTAACTATGGCTACACCTTC
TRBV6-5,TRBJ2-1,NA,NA,CARSYSRGGGNEQFF,TGTGCCCGCAGTTACTCGAGGGGGGGAGGCAATGAGCAGTTCTTC
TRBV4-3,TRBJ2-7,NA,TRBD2,CASSQGEGGEQYF,TGCGCCAGCAGCCAAGGGGAGGGTGGCGAGCAGTACTTC
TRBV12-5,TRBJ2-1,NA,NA,CASGFRQNEQFF,TGTGCTAGTGGTTTCCGACAAAATGAGCAGTTCTTC
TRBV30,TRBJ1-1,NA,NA,CAWTHGTEAFF,TGTGCCTGGACCCATGGGACTGAAGCTTTCTTT
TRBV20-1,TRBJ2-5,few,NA,CSARNSEWWVGTQYF,TGCAGTGCTAGGAATAGCGAGTGGTGGGTTGGGACCCAGTACTTC
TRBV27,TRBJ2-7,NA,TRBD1,CASRGPERQGKGHEQYF,TGTGCCAGCAGAGGCCCGGAACGACAGGGAAAAGGACACGAGCAGTACTTC
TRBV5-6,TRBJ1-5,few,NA,CASSSGVGQPQHF,TGTGCCAGCAGCTCAGGTGTGGGTCAGCCCCAGCATTTT
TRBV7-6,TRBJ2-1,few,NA,CASSLAREVF,TGTGCCAGCAGCTTAGCCCGGGAAGTCTTC
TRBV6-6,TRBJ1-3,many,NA,CASSSDGASGNTIYF,TGTGCCAGCAGTTCCGACGGGGCCTCTGGAAACACCATATATTTT
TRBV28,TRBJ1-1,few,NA,CASSIPGGNTEAFF,TGTGCCAGCAGTATACCGGGAGGGAACACTGAAGCTTTCTTT
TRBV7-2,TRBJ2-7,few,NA,CASSLSPGMVYGEQYF,TGTGCCAGCAGCTTAAGCCCAGGGATGGTCTACGGCGAGCAGTACTTC
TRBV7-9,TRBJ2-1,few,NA,CASSLGAGEQFF,TGTGCCAGCAGCTTAGGGGCGGGTGAGCAGTTCTTC
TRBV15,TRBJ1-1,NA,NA,CATSREGLNTEAFF,TGTGCCACCAGCAGAGAGGGTTTGAACACTGAAGCTTTCTTT
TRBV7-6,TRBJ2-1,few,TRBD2,CASSPSAGLAPSSYNEQFF,TGTGCCAGCAGTCCCTCAGCGGGACTAGCGCCGAGCTCCTACAATGAGCAGTTCTTC
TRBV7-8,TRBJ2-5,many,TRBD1,CASSGTEYQETQYF,TGTGCCAGCAGCGGGACAGAGTACCAAGAGACCCAGTACTTC
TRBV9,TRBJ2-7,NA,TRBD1,CASSVDRDFYEQYF,TGTGCCAGCAGCGTTGACAGGGATTTCTACGAGCAGTACTTC
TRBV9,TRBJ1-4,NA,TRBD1,CASSVEPGQSNEKLFF,TGTGCCAGCAGCGTCGAACCGGGACAGAGTAATGAAAAACTGTTTTTT
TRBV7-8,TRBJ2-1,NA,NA,CASSLRPNEQFF,TGTGCCAGCAGCTTACGGCCGAATGAGCAGTTCTTC
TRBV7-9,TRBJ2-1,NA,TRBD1,CASNLPNRGIYNEQFF,TGTGCCAGCAACCTACCTAACAGGGGTATCTACAATGAGCAGTTCTTC
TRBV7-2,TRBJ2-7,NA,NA,CASSQNGQSSYEQYF,TGTGCCAGCAGCCAAAACGGACAGAGCTCGTACGAGCAGTACTTC
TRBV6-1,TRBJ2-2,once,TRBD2,CASSAHRERGVTGELFF,TGTGCCAGCAGTGCCCACCGTGAGCGGGGGGTCACCGGGGAGCTGTTTTTT
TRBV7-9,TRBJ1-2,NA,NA,CASSLGRDGYTF,TGTGCCAGCAGCTTAGGGCGGGATGGCTACACCTTC
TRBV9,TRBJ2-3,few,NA,CASSVNSVNTQYF,TGTGCCAGCAGCGTAAATTCGGTGAATACGCAGTATTTT
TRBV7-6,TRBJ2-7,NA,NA,CASSLQTYEQYF,TGTGCCAGCAGCTTACAGACCTACGAGCAGTACTTC
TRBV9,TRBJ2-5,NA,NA,CASSVPDGEETQYF,TGTGCCAGCAGCGTCCCGGATGGAGAAGAGACCCAGTACTTC
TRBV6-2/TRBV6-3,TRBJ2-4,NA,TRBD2,CASSHDGTSGSKNSQYF,TGTGCCAGCAGTCACGACGGGACTAGCGGGAGTAAAAACAGTCAGTACTTC
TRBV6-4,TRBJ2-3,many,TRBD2,CASSDGAGGTDTQYF,TGTGCCAGCAGTGACGGAGCGGGGGGCACAGATACGCAGTATTTT
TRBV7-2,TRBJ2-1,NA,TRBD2,CASSLPLAGESSYNEQFF,TGTGCCAGCAGCTTACCACTAGCGGGGGAGAGCTCCTACAATGAGCAGTTCTTC
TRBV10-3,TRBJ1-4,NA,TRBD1,CAISESWDSLDEKLFF,TGTGCCATCAGTGAGTCTTGGGACAGCTTGGATGAAAAACTGTTTTTT
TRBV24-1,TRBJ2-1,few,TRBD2,CATSGPGVAGHNEQFF,TGTGCCACCAGTGGTCCGGGGGTAGCGGGGCATAATGAGCAGTTCTTC
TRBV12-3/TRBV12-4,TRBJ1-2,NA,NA,CASRDSPENYGYTF,TGTGCCAGCAGGGACTCCCCGGAGAACTATGGCTACACCTTC